This T cell receptor beta chain was documented in a study of OX40 agonist ivuxolimab in advanced cancers. Across the study: The patients received agonistic anti-OX40 (CD134) antibody ivuxolimab.

Assay: immunoSEQ multiplex PCR; the TCRdb copy retains only in-frame clones and omits some. The data hold 82,000 or so clones, with approximately 89% observed a single time. This clone was seen just once. Its target is not known. Overall study results and limits: Expanded clones were, on average, more numerous among CD8+ T cells than CD4+.

The CDR3 contains 17 residues. J lost 2 bases, V lost 0 bases, and 7 bases had no gene match. Looked up from germline, CDR1 is SGDLS and CDR2 is YYNGEE. This specimen consisted of CD4+ or CD8+ T cells sorted from blood, obtained in a trial of the OX40 agonist ivuxolimab. J is TRBJ2-5 and V is TRBV9, with TRBD2 identical over 10 bases. The sequence was obtained from an adult with an advanced solid tumor such as melanoma, head and neck, liver or kidney cancer. CDR3 region: CASSVALASGGQETQYF. CDR3 DNA: TGTGCCAGCAGCGTAGCTCTGGCTAGCGGGGGTCAAGAGACCCAGTACTTC.